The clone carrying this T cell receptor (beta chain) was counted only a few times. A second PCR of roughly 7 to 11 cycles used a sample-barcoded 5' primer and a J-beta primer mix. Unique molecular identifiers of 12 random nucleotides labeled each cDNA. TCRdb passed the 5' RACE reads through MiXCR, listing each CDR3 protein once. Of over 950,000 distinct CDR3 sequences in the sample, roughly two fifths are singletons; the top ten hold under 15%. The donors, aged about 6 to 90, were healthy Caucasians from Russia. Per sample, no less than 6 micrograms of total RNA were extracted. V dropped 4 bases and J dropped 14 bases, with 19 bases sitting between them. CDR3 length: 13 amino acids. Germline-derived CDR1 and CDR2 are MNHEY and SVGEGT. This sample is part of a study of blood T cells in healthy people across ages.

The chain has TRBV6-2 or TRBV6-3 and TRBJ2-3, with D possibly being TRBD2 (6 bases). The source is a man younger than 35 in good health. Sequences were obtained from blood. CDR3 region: CASSSGTPRGWYF. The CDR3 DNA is TGTGCCAGCAGTTCCGGGACTCCCCGCGGGTGGTATTTT.